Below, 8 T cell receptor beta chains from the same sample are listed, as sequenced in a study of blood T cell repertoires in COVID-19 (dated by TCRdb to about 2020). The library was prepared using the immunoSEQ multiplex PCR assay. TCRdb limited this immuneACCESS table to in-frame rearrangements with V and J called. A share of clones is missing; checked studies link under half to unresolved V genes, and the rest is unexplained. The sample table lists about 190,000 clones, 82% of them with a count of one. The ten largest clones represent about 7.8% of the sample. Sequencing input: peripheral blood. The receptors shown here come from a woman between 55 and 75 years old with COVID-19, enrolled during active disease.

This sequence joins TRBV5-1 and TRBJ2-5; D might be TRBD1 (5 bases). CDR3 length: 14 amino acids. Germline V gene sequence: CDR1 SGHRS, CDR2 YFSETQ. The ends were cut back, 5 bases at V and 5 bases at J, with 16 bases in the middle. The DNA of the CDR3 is TGCGCCAGCAGACCGGTTAGTTCAGGGGAGACCCAGTACTTC. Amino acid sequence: CASRPVSSGETQYF.

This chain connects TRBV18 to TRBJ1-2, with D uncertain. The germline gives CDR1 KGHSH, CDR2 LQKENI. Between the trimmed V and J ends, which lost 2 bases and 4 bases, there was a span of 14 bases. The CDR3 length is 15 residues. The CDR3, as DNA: TGTGCCAGCTCACCATCCGGGCGGGATCCCTATGGCTACACCTTC. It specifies CASSPSGRDPYGYTF.

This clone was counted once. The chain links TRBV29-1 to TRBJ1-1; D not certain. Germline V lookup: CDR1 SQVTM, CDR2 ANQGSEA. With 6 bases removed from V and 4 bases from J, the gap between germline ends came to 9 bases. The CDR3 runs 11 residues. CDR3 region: CSVKLVTEAFF. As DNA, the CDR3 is TGCAGCGTAAAACTAGTCACTGAAGCTTTCTTT. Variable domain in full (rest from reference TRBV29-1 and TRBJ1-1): SAVISQKPSRDICQRGTSLTIQCQVDSQVTMMFWYRQQPGQSLTLIATANQGSEATYESGFVIDKFPISRPNLTFSTLTVSNMSPEDSSIYLCSVKLVTEAFFGQGTRLTVV.

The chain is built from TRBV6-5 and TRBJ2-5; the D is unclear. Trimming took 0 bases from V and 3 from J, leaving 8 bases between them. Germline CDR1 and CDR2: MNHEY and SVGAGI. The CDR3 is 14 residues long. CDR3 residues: CASSYSHNKETQYF. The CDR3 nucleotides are TGTGCCAGCAGTTACTCCCACAACAAAGAGACCCAGTACTTC.

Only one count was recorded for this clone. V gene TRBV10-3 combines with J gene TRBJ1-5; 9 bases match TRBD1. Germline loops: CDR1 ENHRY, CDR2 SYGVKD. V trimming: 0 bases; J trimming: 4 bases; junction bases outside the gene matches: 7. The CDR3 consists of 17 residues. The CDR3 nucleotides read TGTGCCATCAGTGAGTCGGACAGGGGAAGAGGTAATCAGCCCCAGCATTTT. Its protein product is CAISESDRGRGNQPQHF.

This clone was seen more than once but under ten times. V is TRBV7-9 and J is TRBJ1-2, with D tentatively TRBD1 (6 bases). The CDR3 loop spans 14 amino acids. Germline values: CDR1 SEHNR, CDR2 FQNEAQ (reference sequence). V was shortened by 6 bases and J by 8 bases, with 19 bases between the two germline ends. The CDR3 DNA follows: TGTGCCAGCAGTGATCGGACAGAGCGGTACGGCTACACCTTC. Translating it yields CASSDRTERYGYTF. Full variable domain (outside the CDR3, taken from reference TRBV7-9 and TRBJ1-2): DTGVSQNPRHKITKRGQNVTFRCDPISEHNRLYWYRQTLGQGPEFLTYFQNEAQLEKSRLLSDRFSAERPKGSFSTLEIQRTEQGDSAMYLCASSDRTERYGYTFGSGTRLTVV.

The CDR3 region has the DNA TGTGCCAGCAGTGGACAAGGACAGGGGAGACCTTACGAGCAGTACTTC. Its translation is CASSGQGQGRPYEQYF. This chain connects TRBV6-2 or TRBV6-3 to TRBJ2-7; TRBD1 matches 9 bases. Trimming cost V 5 bases and J 4 bases; bases outside gene matches: 12. The CDR3 has 16 residues. CDR1 is MNHEY and CDR2 is SVGEGT in the germline V gene.

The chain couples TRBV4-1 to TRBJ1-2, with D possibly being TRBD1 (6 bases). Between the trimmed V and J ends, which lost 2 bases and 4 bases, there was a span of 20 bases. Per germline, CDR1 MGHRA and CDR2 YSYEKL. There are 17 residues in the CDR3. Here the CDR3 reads CASSQMLGGRTGYGYTF. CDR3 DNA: TGCGCCAGCAGCCAAATGCTAGGGGGACGGACGGGCTATGGCTACACCTTC.